This T cell receptor (beta chain) derives from a study of identical twins. This clonotype occurred many times. TCRdb redid the calling of the 5' RACE reads with MiXCR, one entry per CDR3 protein. The repertoire consists of about 890,000 distinct CDR3 sequences, with around 12% occurring once and the leading ten covering around 1.5%. This sample also belongs to another study, concerning yellow fever vaccine responses in identical twins.

This sequence originates from a woman younger than 30 in good health. Sequenced input: PBMCs.

CDR3 sequence: CSARDRVSYNEQFF. The CDR3 nucleotides are TGCAGTGCTAGAGATCGAGTCTCCTACAATGAGCAGTTCTTC. The V and J genes are TRBV20-1 and TRBJ2-1, with D unresolved. Germline-derived CDR1 and CDR2 are DFQATT and SNEGSKA (reference sequence). CDR3 length: 14 amino acids. Trimming removed 0 bases at V and 0 bases at J, with 6 bases between.